Each of the 21 T cell receptor beta chains below was sequenced from the same sample in a study of radiation and T cells in renal cell carcinoma. The repertoire was sequenced with immunoSEQ multiplex PCR; TCRdb's copy has only in-frame clones and lacks some. The table has around 26,000 clones, roughly 80% seen once. Time point denoted: blood 2 weeks post-SBRT. Treatment: 15 Gy SBRT to primary tumor, nephrectomy 4 weeks later. Sequencing used blood, obtained from a patient whose treatment included radiotherapy and nephrectomy. Receptors originate from a man in his sixties with renal cell carcinoma.

The chain uses TRBV30 and TRBJ1-2; TRBD1 aligns across 9 bases. Per germline, CDR1 GTSNPN and CDR2 SVGIG (reference sequence). V lost 4 bases to trimming and J lost 5 bases; unmatched junction nucleotides: 8. This CDR3 comprises 14 residues. The CDR3: CAWTSDRGNYGYTF. As DNA, the CDR3 is TGTGCCTGGACGTCCGACAGGGGGAATTATGGCTACACCTTC.

The rearrangement uses TRBV30 and TRBJ1-5; D uncertain. Germline CDR1 and CDR2: GTSNPN and SVGIG (reference sequence). V lost 0 bases, J lost 1 base, and 10 bases lay in between. This CDR3 region has 15 residues. CDR3 residues: CAWSVGSSSNQPQHF. The CDR3 DNA reads TGTGCCTGGAGTGTAGGGTCCTCGAGCAATCAGCCCCAGCATTTT. Combining the CDR3 with reference TRBV30 and TRBJ1-5 gives the whole variable domain SQTIHQWPATLVQPVGSPLSLECTVEGTSNPNLYWYRQAAGRGLQLLFYSVGIGQISSEVPQNLSASRPQDRQFILSSKKLLLSDSGFYLCAWSVGSSSNQPQHFGDGTRLSIL.

The chain has TRBV15 and TRBJ2-7; TRBD2 is a possible D gene (6 bases). Trimming left V 1 base short and J 1 base short, with 11 bases between. There are 15 residues in the CDR3. Germline V gene sequence: CDR1 LNHNV, CDR2 YYDKDF (reference sequence). CDR3 DNA sequence: TGTGCCACCAGCAGAGGTGGAGGGTCGTCCTACGAGCAGTACTTC. Translation: CATSRGGGSSYEQYF.

The chain carries TRBV18 and TRBJ1-1; D is perhaps TRBD1 (6 bases). Trimming removed 8 bases from V and 4 bases from J, with 11 bases in between. Germline assignment: CDR1 KGHSH and CDR2 LQKENI. This CDR3 is 12 amino acids long. The CDR3 loop reads CASQGGITEAFF. The CDR3 coding sequence is TGTGCCAGCCAAGGGGGGATCACTGAAGCTTTCTTT.

V and J are TRBV18 and TRBJ2-2; D gene unclear. Germline loops: CDR1 KGHSH, CDR2 LQKENI. The V end lost 6 bases, the J end lost 0 bases, and 14 bases lay between the germline ends. The CDR3 covers 16 residues. CDR3 DNA: TGTGCCAGCTCGATAGGCGTAGTAACGAACACCGGGGAGCTGTTTTTT. It is translated as CASSIGVVTNTGELFF.

This clone has just a few counts. The J gene is TRBJ2-1, the V gene TRBV9; D not resolved. Germline V gene sequence: CDR1 SGDLS, CDR2 YYNGEE. The CDR3 has 13 amino acids. V was shortened by 3 bases and J by 8 bases, with 12 bases between the two germline ends. The CDR3 spells CASSEDISDEQFF. CDR3 in DNA: TGTGCCAGCAGCGAGGATATCTCGGATGAGCAGTTCTTC.

J is TRBJ1-6 and V is TRBV6-1; no definite D call. Trimming pared 0 bases from V and 9 bases from J, leaving 6 bases between. Germline V gene data show CDR1 as MNHNS and CDR2 as SASEGT. The CDR3 loop spans 13 amino acids. CDR3 DNA: TGTGCCAGCAGTGAAGCATCGAGTTCACCCCTCCACTTT. It is translated as CASSEASSSPLHF.

This sequence joins TRBV5-1 and TRBJ2-3; 8 bases agree with TRBD2. The CDR3 is 16 residues long. The J segment lost 2 bases and the V segment lost 0 bases, leaving 5 bases of the junction unmatched. The germline V gene has CDR1 SGHRS and CDR2 YFSETQ. The CDR3 region is CASSLVNSGVTDTQYF. CDR3 DNA: TGCGCCAGCAGCTTGGTGAATAGCGGGGTCACAGATACGCAGTATTTT.

CDR3 in amino acids: CASSPATETQYF. The CDR3 DNA reads TGTGCCAGCAGCCCGGCAACGGAGACCCAGTACTTC. The rearrangement links TRBV7-6 to TRBJ2-5, with D uncertain. V was pared by 5 bases and J by 5 bases, with 9 bases between. Looked up from germline, CDR1 is SGHVS and CDR2 is FNYEAQ. The CDR3 covers 12 residues.

The CDR3 is CASSLRREASYNEQFF. The CDR3 nucleotides are TGTGCCAGCAGCTTAAGGCGGGAGGCCTCCTACAATGAGCAGTTCTTC. The chain carries TRBV13 and TRBJ2-1; 8 bases agree with TRBD2. J was trimmed by 0 bases and V by 2 bases; bases with no gene match: 3. The CDR3 consists of 16 residues. The germline V gene has CDR1 PRHDT and CDR2 FYEKMQ (reference sequence).

The V gene is TRBV4-1, the J gene TRBJ1-5; unclear D gene. Germline values: CDR1 MGHRA, CDR2 YSYEKL. Trimming pared 0 bases from V and 4 bases from J, leaving 10 bases between. CDR3 length equals 15 residues. CDR3 amino acids: CASSQEFSPNQPQHF. For the CDR3, the DNA is TGCGCCAGCAGCCAAGAATTCTCCCCTAATCAGCCCCAGCATTTT.

V usage is TRBV4-1 and J usage is TRBJ2-4, with D tentatively TRBD1 or TRBD2 (5 bases each). Between the trimmed V and J ends, which lost 2 bases and 0 bases, there was a span of 8 bases. Germline CDR1 is MGHRA and CDR2 is YSYEKL. The CDR3 is made up of 15 amino acids. The CDR3 reads CASSQPGPAKNIQYF. CDR3 DNA: TGCGCCAGCAGCCAACCGGGACCAGCCAAAAACATTCAGTACTTC.

The rearrangement uses TRBV7-9 and TRBJ2-2; D is perhaps TRBD2 (5 bases). The germline V gene encodes CDR1 SEHNR and CDR2 FQNEAQ (reference sequence). V lost 3 bases and J 4 bases, leaving 9 bases between the germline ends. CDR3 length: 14 residues. CDR3: CASSLRDSTGELFF. Here the CDR3 DNA reads TGTGCCAGCAGCTTGAGGGATAGCACCGGGGAGCTGTTTTTT.

This clone has only one observation. The V and J genes are TRBV21-1 and TRBJ2-4; the table calls TRBD2, which could not be checked here. TRBV21-1 is a recognized pseudogene. The CDR3 is made up of 20 amino acids. Written as DNA, the CDR3 is TGTGCCAGCAGCAAACCCTTGTTTGTACGGTGGGGACTAGCCAAAAACATTCAGTACTTC. The encoded protein is CASSKPLFVRWGLAKNIQYF.

The chain employs TRBV5-6 and TRBJ1-3; D perhaps matches TRBD1 (5 bases). V was pared by 0 bases and J by 5 bases, with 9 bases between. CDR3 size: 14 residues. CDR1 and CDR2 (germline): SGHDT, YYEEEE. In DNA form, the CDR3 reads TGTGCCAGCAGCTTGGCCCGGGGGAGAAACACCATATATTTT. Its translation is CASSLARGRNTIYF.

The rearrangement links TRBV4-3 to TRBJ1-5; TRBD1 is a possible D gene (6 bases). CDR1 is LGHNA, CDR2 YSLEER, per germline. This CDR3 has 16 residues. The germline V and J ends were trimmed by 3 bases and 4 bases, with 16 bases remaining between them. In nucleotides, the CDR3 is TGCGCCAGCAGCCAGGATATACAGGGAGGGAATCAGCCCCAGCATTTT. The encoded protein is CASSQDIQGGNQPQHF.

This clone is hyperexpanded in the sample. V usage is TRBV13 and J usage is TRBJ1-4; D unresolved. The CDR3 is made up of 16 amino acids. Trimming cost V 2 bases and J 8 bases, with 18 bases left between them. Germline CDR1 and CDR2: PRHDT and FYEKMQ (reference sequence). CDR3 sequence (DNA): TGTGCCAGCAGCTTAAGTTCAAGTTGGTCCTTCGAAAAACTGTTTTTT. This encodes CASSLSSSWSFEKLFF.

The chain joins TRBV5-1 to TRBJ2-7; D is unresolved. The CDR3 has 15 residues. Trimming shortened V by 0 bases and J by 1 base, and 11 bases separated the two germline ends. Germline V gene sequence: CDR1 SGHRS, CDR2 YFSETQ. The CDR3 protein is CASSLGPQASYEQYF. The CDR3 DNA reads TGCGCCAGCAGCTTGGGGCCTCAGGCTTCCTACGAGCAGTACTTC. Combining the CDR3 with reference TRBV5-1 and TRBJ2-7 gives the whole variable domain KAGVTQTPRYLIKTRGQQVTLSCSPISGHRSVSWYQQTPGQGLQFLFEYFSETQRNKGNFPGRFSGRQFSNSRSEMNVSTLELGDSALYLCASSLGPQASYEQYFGPGTRLTVT.

V usage is TRBV10-1 and J usage is TRBJ2-5; tentative D call: TRBD1 (6 bases). The DNA matches TRBJ2-7 better at its end, which makes the J call doubtful. Per germline, CDR1 WNHNN and CDR2 SYGVQD (reference sequence). The length of the CDR3 is 12 residues. CDR3 residues: CASSGQGGEQYF. CDR3 DNA: TGCGCCAGCAGTGGACAAGGGGGCGAGCAGTACTTC.

The V and J genes are TRBV4-3 and TRBJ2-7, with D possibly TRBD1 on 5 matching bases. Germline assignment: CDR1 LGHNA and CDR2 YSLEER. CDR3 length equals 18 residues. Trimming left V 0 bases short and J 4 bases short, with 22 bases between. The DNA for the CDR3 is TGCGCCAGCAGCCAAGACTTGACTCGCCAGGGTTCCCTATACGAGCAGTACTTC. Its protein is CASSQDLTRQGSLYEQYF.

The J gene is TRBJ2-3, the V gene TRBV25-1, with 14 bases fitting TRBD2. Germline-derived CDR1 and CDR2 are MGHDK and SYGVNS. Losses at the gene ends were 1 base for V and 3 bases for J; bases not matched to a gene: 0. This CDR3 region has 16 residues. The CDR3 loop is CASSEWTSGRTDTQYF. The CDR3 region has the DNA TGTGCCAGCAGTGAATGGACTAGCGGGAGGACAGATACGCAGTATTTT. Drawing the rest from reference TRBV25-1 and TRBJ2-3, the complete variable domain is EADIYQTPRYLVIGTGKKITLECSQTMGHDKMYWYQQDPGMELHLIHYSYGVNSTEKGDLSSESTVSRIRTEHFPLTLESARPSHTSQYLCASSEWTSGRTDTQYFGPGTRLTVL.